The source of this T cell receptor beta chain is a study of control samples from healthy donors and cancer patients. The J segment lost 3 bases and the V segment lost 5 bases, leaving 6 bases of the junction unmatched. This CDR3 has 15 residues. Germline CDR1 is LNHDA and CDR2 is SQIVND (reference sequence). TCRdb keeps only in-frame clones here, not all; method: immunoSEQ multiplex PCR. The sample lists about 150,000 clones, approximately 94% occurring once. This chain links TRBV19 with TRBJ1-5, with 8 bases fitting TRBD1. The TCR sequence derives from a man aged 40-50 years in good health. Sequences were obtained from blood. The CDR3 nucleotides are TGTGCCAGTAGTGACAGGGGCTCCATCAATCAGCCCCAGCATTTT. Protein: CASSDRGSINQPQHF. Full variable domain (rest looked up from reference TRBV19 and TRBJ1-5): DGGITQSPKYLFRKEGQNVTLSCEQNLNHDAMYWYRQDPGQGLRLIYYSQIVNDFQKGDIAEGYSVSREKKESFPLTVTSAQKNPTAFYLCASSDRGSINQPQHFGDGTRLSIL.